This TCR beta chain derives from a study of T-cell reconstitution after alpha-beta-depleted transplantation in children. There are many counts of this clonotype. Its antigen is undetermined. Whole-study findings and limits: Several hundred expanded graft clones reportedly gave rise to the alpha-beta T cells present about two months after transplant. There were some patients whose high TCRbeta diversity at day 60 came from surviving recipient T cells and thymic progenitors.

Researchers prepared the TCRbeta library using unique molecular identifiers, the study reports. TCRdb reprocessed the PCR reads via MiXCR and lists one record per CDR3 protein. The data contain approximately 490,000 distinct CDR3 sequences, about 10% of them singletons. The TCR comes from a child aged 2-15 years with inherited bone marrow failure, due to receive a stem cell transplant. Sequencing was performed on PBMCs, taken before TCRalphabeta/CD19-depleted stem cell transplant.

CDR3 loop: CASSLDGSGATIYF. For the CDR3, the DNA is TGCGCCAGCAGCTTGGACGGATCGGGGGCCACCATATATTTT. The chain has TRBV5-1 and TRBJ1-3, with D tentatively TRBD1 (6 bases). The CDR3 loop spans 14 amino acids. Germline V gives CDR1 SGHRS, CDR2 YFSETQ. Trimming left V 0 bases short and J 9 bases short, with 13 bases between. The variable domain in full, completed from reference TRBV5-1 and TRBJ1-3, reads KAGVTQTPRYLIKTRGQQVTLSCSPISGHRSVSWYQQTPGQGLQFLFEYFSETQRNKGNFPGRFSGRQFSNSRSEMNVSTLELGDSALYLCASSLDGSGATIYFGEGSWLTVV.